This TCR beta chain was observed in a study of blood T cells in healthy people across ages (dated by TCRdb to between 2015 and 2016). A note on the overall study: In model experiments, template switching captured roughly one uniquely barcoded TCR beta cDNA molecule for every two T cells. The study measured age-related changes in TCR beta repertoire diversity using deep sequencing normalized with unique cDNA molecular identifiers. The donors were split into four age groups: young (average approximately 16 years), middle-aged (roughly 39), aged (around 67) and long-lived (approximately 80). Donors of different ages were randomly distributed across sequencing lanes to avoid experimental bias. Two additional independent replicas of 1 million unique cDNA reads from the same blood draw were analyzed for two donors (one aged 18 to 29 and one aged 80 or older). Study-wide findings and limitations: Observed TCR beta diversity per million T cells fell roughly linearly with age, and a significant reduction was already apparent by age roughly 40. Compared with the aged group, the long-lived group had more naive CD4+ T cells, fewer expanded clones and increased TCR diversity, a pattern suggesting age selection. The percentage of naive T cells measured by flow cytometry correlated strongly with observed TCR beta diversity. Estimates of total diversity from one million sequenced T cells were regarded as lower bounds and underestimates. Conclusive comparison of naive and antigen-experienced compartments was prevented by the profiling of bulk unsorted PBMCs. The CMV infection status of donors was not known, potentially confounding age-related changes in expanded clonotypes.

The donors were about 40 Caucasian individuals from Russia, aged about 6 to 95 years, who were systemically healthy. About 10 milliliters of peripheral blood were drawn from each donor into EDTA-treated Vacutainer tubes. Ficoll-Paque density-gradient centrifugation was used to isolate PBMCs, with at least 7 million per sample. Total RNA, at least 6 micrograms per sample, was extracted from PBMCs with Trizol reagent. Naive CD45RAhigh/CD27high T cell percentages were measured by flow cytometry on a PBMC aliquot from every donor. To prepare the library, 5' RACE was applied. The reads were generated on an Illumina HiSeq 2500. A second PCR of roughly 7 to 11 cycles was performed with a sample-barcoded 5' primer and a J-beta primer mix. Each TCR beta cDNA molecule received a unique molecular identifier from a template-switch 5' adaptor carrying 12 random nucleotides. At least 2.5 million CDR3-containing paired-end reads were obtained from each sample. All of the RNA was converted into first-strand cDNA using the Mint cDNA synthesis kit, with a TRBC-specific oligonucleotide serving as the primer. Following uracil-DNA glycosylase treatment, a first 18-cycle PCR with universal primers M1SS and BC2_uni_R was performed on all cDNA. Turning to the authors' computational methods: Each sample was normalized by randomly selecting 1 million high-quality reads, each carrying a distinct molecular identifier. Reads sharing molecular identifiers were discarded rather than binned into consensus sequences. MiTCR, run with a Q25 quality threshold and the strictest error-elimination algorithm, handled CDR3 identification, clonotype clustering and error correction. A nonparametric unseen species model using Euler transformation provided a lower-bound estimate of total TCR beta diversity. Using fastp trimming at Q25 and MiXCR clonotype assembly, TCRdb reanalyzed the public sequencing data and kept in-frame beta chains. Rows merge per CDR3 protein into single entries with the most common DNA and genes. The V and J calls shown here were made by TCRdb, not taken from the authors' results. Within this sample are approximately 690,000 distinct CDR3 sequences, with roughly two fifths of them counted one time only. The ten largest account for about 32% of the sample.

Of note for this clonotype: Its specific antigen is unknown. Nothing much larger sits one base from this clone, and base qualities are not available.

From cysteine to phenylalanine, the CDR3 is 17 amino acids long. Kept here is only the CDR3 DNA, which spans 51 bases and is read in frame from base 1. Per the germline V gene (reference sequence), DFQATT is the CDR1 and SNEGSKA is the CDR2. Sequenced material: blood. This clonotype originated in a man older than 75 in good health. Rearrangement joined TRBV20-1 to TRBJ2-4, with 13 bases aligning to TRBD2. The DNA end is a closer match to TRBJ2-5, so the J assignment may be wrong. The CDR3 amino acid sequence is: CSANRLAGGQIQETQYF. In nucleotides, the sequence is TGCAGTGCTAACCGACTAGCGGGGGGACAAATCCAAGAGACCCAGTACTTC.